The next 5 T cell receptor beta chains were all read from a single sample in a study of spatial heterogeneity in lung cancer. Stated time point: blood at routine non-recurrence follow-up after resection. Whole RNA obtained from tumor, nontumor lung or frozen PBMC underwent sequencing without sorting. One entry per CDR3 protein, called by TCRdb with MiXCR from the 5' RACE reads. The sample shows about 120,000 distinct CDR3 sequences, about 12% of them seen only once. The source material was PBMCs, sampled at follow-up. All receptors come from a male donor with early-stage non-small cell lung cancer.

The genes are TRBV20-1 and TRBJ1-1; no clear D. The germline V and J ends were trimmed by 4 bases and 0 bases, with 6 bases remaining between them. There are 12 residues in the CDR3. Germline V gene lookup returns CDR1 DFQATT and CDR2 SNEGSKA (reference sequence). The CDR3, as DNA: TGCAGTGCTATTTCAGTGAACACTGAAGCTTTCTTT. Its protein product is CSAISVNTEAFF.

This clonotype was observed a handful of times. This chain uses TRBV21-1 with TRBJ1-1; the tabulated D call, TRBD1, remains unverified against the DNA. TRBV21-1 has pseudogene status. The CDR3 is 13 residues long. The CDR3 bases are TGTGCCAGCGGCCGGGACAGGGCCGATGAAGCTTTCTTT. This gives the protein CASGRDRADEAFF.

This chain links TRBV20-1 with TRBJ2-7; D remains ambiguous. CDR1 is DFQATT and CDR2 is SNEGSKA in the germline V gene (reference sequence). V was pared by 0 bases and J by 1 base, with 16 bases between. The CDR3 has 16 amino acids. In DNA, the CDR3 is TGCAGTGCTAGAGACCCCTTCCCTCAGGATTCCTACGAGCAGTACTTC. This sequence encodes CSARDPFPQDSYEQYF.

This clonotype was counted between two and nine times. The chain couples TRBV6-2 or TRBV6-3 to TRBJ1-5, with TRBD1 identical over 7 bases. Trimming took 6 bases from V and 3 from J; bases not matched to a gene: 5. CDR1 is MNHEY, CDR2 SVGEGT, per germline. The CDR3 extends over 14 amino acids. The chain's CDR3 is CASSRTGDNQPQHF. In DNA form, the CDR3 reads TGTGCCAGCAGCCGCACAGGGGACAATCAGCCCCAGCATTTT.

V usage is TRBV28 and J usage is TRBJ2-7; the D gene could be TRBD1 or TRBD2 (6 bases each). V was clipped by 6 bases and J by 12 bases, with 18 bases between them. The CDR3 spans 12 residues. Germline values: CDR1 MDHEN, CDR2 SYDVKM. In DNA, the CDR3 is TGTGCCAGCAGCCCCGTGACGGGGGCTCCGTACTTC. It specifies CASSPVTGAPYF.